This passage covers 11 T cell receptor beta chains from one sample sequenced in a study of T cell clones after liver transplantation. The protocol was immunoSEQ multiplex PCR, while the TCRdb copy is restricted to in-frame clones and leaves out a portion. The data contain tens of thousands of clones, 70% to 75% of them seen just once; the ten biggest clones take up approximately 10%. The input for sequencing was CD4+ T cells from blood, taken at the 22-month timepoint. Receptors were obtained from a human patient who received a liver transplant. Some T cells may be graft donor cells.

The rearrangement uses TRBV2 and TRBJ1-4; tentative D call: TRBD1 (5 bases). The CDR3 is 13 residues long. The V gene lost 4 bases and the J gene lost 8 bases, with 11 bases spanning the gap. Germline assignment: CDR1 SNHLY and CDR2 FYNNEI. CDR3 in amino acids: CASSARDAEKLFF. The CDR3 bases are TGTGCCAGCAGTGCCAGGGATGCCGAAAAACTGTTTTTT.

This clone occurred a few times. The gene calls are TRBV28 and TRBJ2-7, with D maybe TRBD1 (6 bases). The CDR3 has 15 amino acids. The ends were cut back, 2 bases at V and 0 bases at J, with 11 bases in the middle. Germline V lookup: CDR1 MDHEN, CDR2 SYDVKM. The DNA of the CDR3 is TGTGCCAGCAGTTTAGGCAGGGGACCCTCCTACGAGCAGTACTTC. Translation: CASSLGRGPSYEQYF. Full variable domain (outside the CDR3, taken from reference TRBV28 and TRBJ2-7): DVKVTQSSRYLVKRTGEKVFLECVQDMDHENMFWYRQDPGLGLRLIYFSYDVKMKEKGDIPEGYSVSREKKERFSLILESASTNQTSMYLCASSLGRGPSYEQYFGPGTRLTVT.

There are a few counts of this clone. The chain is built from TRBV4-1 and TRBJ1-2; weak D call: TRBD1 (6 bases). The V gene's germline CDR1 is MGHRA and CDR2 YSYEKL. The ends were cut back, 3 bases at V and 4 bases at J, with 15 bases in the middle. This CDR3 is built from 15 residues. In nucleotides, the CDR3 is TGCGCCAGCAGCCAGCAGGGGTCCCTTAGCTATGGCTACACCTTC. This sequence encodes CASSQQGSLSYGYTF.

The rearrangement uses TRBV19 and TRBJ2-1; 8 bases fit TRBD2. Per the germline V gene, CDR1 is LNHDA and CDR2 is SQIVND (reference sequence). CDR3 size: 16 residues. V was clipped by 3 bases and J by 0 bases; unmatched bases: 4. CDR3 DNA: TGTGCCAGTAGTATGGGCGGGGGGACCTCCTACAATGAGCAGTTCTTC. Amino acids: CASSMGGGTSYNEQFF.

The rearrangement uses TRBV11-2 and TRBJ2-2; D gene ambiguous. The CDR3 is 14 residues long. With 5 bases removed from V and 4 bases from J, the gap between germline ends came to 11 bases. CDR1 SGHAT and CDR2 FQNNGV come from the germline V gene. In nucleotides, the CDR3 is TGTGCCAGCAGCAAATTTCCGACCACCGGGGAGCTGTTTTTT. It codes for CASSKFPTTGELFF.

The V call is TRBV6-5, the J call TRBJ1-5; no firm D call. The CDR3 is made up of 13 amino acids. Trimming removed 2 bases from V and 5 bases from J, with 7 bases in between. The germline gives CDR1 MNHEY, CDR2 SVGAGI. This chain's CDR3 is CASSYARYQPQHF. The CDR3 coding sequence is TGTGCCAGCAGTTACGCCAGGTATCAGCCCCAGCATTTT.

This chain joins TRBV4-1 and TRBJ1-1; weak D call: TRBD1 (6 bases). The CDR3 covers 15 residues. Germline lookup yields CDR1 MGHRA and CDR2 YSYEKL. The V end was cut by 0 bases, the J end by 0 bases, with 8 bases between. In nucleotides, the CDR3 is TGCGCCAGCAGCCAAGATGACAGGTTGAACACTGAAGCTTTCTTT. It codes for CASSQDDRLNTEAFF.

The rearrangement uses TRBV19 and TRBJ2-7; the D is unclear. V lost 3 bases and J lost 0, with 12 bases in between. The germline gives CDR1 LNHDA, CDR2 SQIVND (reference sequence). The CDR3 consists of 15 residues. This chain's CDR3 is CASSIARTSSYEQYF. DNA of the CDR3: TGTGCCAGTAGTATCGCCAGGACGAGCTCCTACGAGCAGTACTTC.

The V call is TRBV10-3, the J call TRBJ1-1; 7 bases agree with TRBD1. V shed 0 bases, J shed 3 bases, and the junction held 4 bases outside the gene matches. Germline V CDR1 and CDR2: ENHRY, SYGVKD. The CDR3 contains 15 residues. CDR3 region: CAISESRGGDTEAFF. The CDR3 DNA is TGTGCCATCAGTGAGTCCAGGGGGGGGGACACTGAAGCTTTCTTT.

The chain recombines TRBV2 with TRBJ2-2; D gene unclear. The CDR3 is made up of 14 amino acids. V was cut by 7 bases and J by 7 bases, with 16 bases left in between. Germline CDR1 reads SNHLY; CDR2 reads FYNNEI. Written as DNA, the CDR3 is TGTGCCAGCATTACCGGGTCCCGGAGCGGGGAGCTGTTTTTT. Encoded protein: CASITGSRSGELFF.

The J gene is TRBJ1-2, the V gene TRBV5-4, with D maybe TRBD1 (5 bases). Trimming shortened V by 0 bases and J by 0 bases, and 9 bases separated the two germline ends. Per germline, CDR1 SGHNT and CDR2 YYREEE (reference sequence). This CDR3 comprises 15 residues. The CDR3 DNA sequence: TGTGCCAGCAGCTTGGACAGGTTGGCTAACTATGGCTACACCTTC. As protein: CASSLDRLANYGYTF. The full variable domain, rest sourced from reference TRBV5-4 and TRBJ1-2, is ETGVTQSPTHLIKTRGQQVTLRCSSQSGHNTVSWYQQALGQGPQFIFQYYREEENGRGNFPPRFSGLQFPNYSSELNVNALELDDSALYLCASSLDRLANYGYTFGSGTRLTVV.